What follows are 28 T cell receptor beta chains derived from one specimen sequenced in a study of regulatory T cells in long-lasting Graves disease. HTBI primers from iRepertoire and Arm-PCR of CDR3 regions yielded the TCR beta libraries. TCRdb called the multiplex PCR reads again in MiXCR, with one record for every CDR3 protein. The sample has about 470,000 distinct CDR3 sequences; less than 25% are singletons. Time point reported: persistent/refractory GD, antithyroid drugs over 5 years with positive TRAb. RNA from PBMCs was the source of the TCR library. The sample here was peripheral blood mononuclear cells (PBMCs), taken when the disease was refractory, from a patient treated with antithyroid drugs. The source of these receptors is a female donor with Graves disease.

About this clonotype: A much larger clone differs from this one at a single base, so this may be a read error. Written as DNA, the CDR3 is TGTGCCGGCAGTGAATCTTGGGCCCTAGAGACCCAGTACTTC. Its translation: CAGSESWALETQYF. J is TRBJ2-5 and V is TRBV6-2 or TRBV6-3; the D is unclear. The germline CDR1 and CDR2 sequences are MNHEY and SVGEGT. There are 14 residues in the CDR3.

In this sample, this clonotype turned up a few times. V usage is TRBV5-1 and J usage is TRBJ1-2; tentative D call: TRBD1 (5 bases). Looked up from germline, CDR1 is SGHRS and CDR2 is YFSETQ. The CDR3 extends over 15 amino acids. V lost 1 base and J 4 bases, leaving 14 bases between the germline ends. CDR3 DNA: TGCGCCAGCAGCTTGCAAAGGGACGGGAGCTATGGCTACACCTTC. Translated, it gives CASSLQRDGSYGYTF.

This clonotype occurred a few times. The chain couples TRBV28 to TRBJ1-2; D possibly corresponds to TRBD1 (6 bases). This CDR3 spans 12 amino acids. Per germline, CDR1 MDHEN and CDR2 SYDVKM. V was clipped by 4 bases and J by 8 bases, with 11 bases between them. This chain's CDR3 is CASSWGARGYTF. CDR3 in DNA: TGTGCCAGCAGTTGGGGGGCCCGGGGCTACACCTTC.

The genes are TRBV10-3 and TRBJ2-5, with D maybe TRBD2 (6 bases). The V and J ends lost 2 bases and 5 bases respectively, with 21 bases between them. The CDR3 is 17 residues long. Germline values: CDR1 ENHRY, CDR2 SYGVKD. CDR3 coding DNA: TGTGCCATCAGTGAGGGGGGGAGTATTCCGGGAGTGGAGACCCAGTACTTC. It is translated as CAISEGGSIPGVETQYF.

This clonotype has only one observation. A much bigger clone sits one base away, suggesting this may be a read error. J is TRBJ1-1 and V is TRBV12-3 or TRBV12-4, with D tentatively TRBD1 (5 bases). The CDR3 is 14 residues long. The CDR3 spells CVSSQGPLGGEAFF. In nucleotides, the CDR3 is TGTGTCAGCAGTCAGGGTCCCCTCGGGGGGGAAGCTTTCTTT.

This clonotype was counted a single time. The chain combines TRBV2 with TRBJ1-5; 9 bases align to TRBD1. Germline trimming cut 7 bases from V and 4 bases from J; bases unmatched to any gene: 5. CDR1 and CDR2 (germline): SNHLY, FYNNEI. This CDR3 is built from 14 residues. The CDR3 nucleotides are TGTGCCAGCACTCAAGGACAGGGGAATCAGCCCCAGCATTTT. It is translated as CASTQGQGNQPQHF.

The chain recombines TRBV6-2 or TRBV6-3 with TRBJ2-5, with TRBD2 identical over 8 bases. The CDR3 extends over 15 amino acids. J was trimmed by 1 base and V by 4 bases; bases with no gene match: 5. In germline, CDR1 is MNHEY, CDR2 SVGEGT. The CDR3 region has the DNA TGTGCCAGCAGTTCACAAGCGGGAGTCCAAGAGACCCAGTACTTC. The encoded protein is CASSSQAGVQETQYF.

This clonotype was seen at least ten times. This chain's CDR3 is CASSYSQGRETQYF. The CDR3 DNA reads TGTGCCAGCAGTTACTCACAGGGAAGGGAGACCCAGTACTTC. This sequence joins TRBV6-5 and TRBJ2-5; a possible D gene is TRBD1 (6 bases). CDR3 size: 14 residues. V lost 0 bases and J 5 bases, leaving 10 bases between the germline ends. Per the germline V gene, CDR1 is MNHEY and CDR2 is SVGAGI.

The chain is built from TRBV29-1 and TRBJ1-2; perhaps TRBD1 as D (6 bases). CDR3 length: 13 amino acids. CDR1 is SQVTM, CDR2 ANQGSEA, per germline. Trimming pared 2 bases from V and 8 bases from J, leaving 15 bases between. CDR3 region: CSVEPRGSWGYTF. CDR3 nucleotides: TGCAGCGTTGAACCGAGGGGGTCTTGGGGCTACACCTTC.

This clonotype has a count of ten or more. The genes are TRBV5-1 and TRBJ1-1; D remains ambiguous. Germline CDR1 and CDR2: SGHRS and YFSETQ. Trimming left V 4 bases short and J 1 base short, with 17 bases between. There are 16 residues in the CDR3. This chain's CDR3 is CASSATRVVQNTEAFF. The CDR3 region has the DNA TGCGCCAGCAGCGCCACGCGGGTGGTTCAGAACACTGAAGCTTTCTTT.

This clonotype was seen a single time. The missing conserved phenylalanine or tryptophan at the end of this CDR3 makes a read error likely. The chain recombines TRBV5-1 with TRBJ2-5; no firm D call. Trimming took 0 bases from V and 5 from J, leaving 11 bases between them. This CDR3 is 14 amino acids long. Germline CDR1 reads SGHRS; CDR2 reads YFSETQ. CDR3 sequence reads: CASSLDSGEETQYS. The CDR3 DNA sequence: TGCGCCAGCAGCTTGGATTCGGGTGAGGAGACCCAGTACTCC.

This clonotype has more than one count but fewer than ten. A much larger clone lies one base from this, so it may be a read error. This chain uses TRBV20-1 with TRBJ1-1; D gene unclear. Germline assignment: CDR1 DFQATT and CDR2 SNEGSKA (reference sequence). Trimming left V 7 bases short and J 5 bases short, with 17 bases between. CDR3 length: 13 residues. CDR3 region: CSVSIGILTEAFF. As DNA, the CDR3 is TGCAGTGTTAGCATCGGGATTTTGACTGAAGCTTTCTTT.

V and J are TRBV15 and TRBJ2-7, with TRBD1 matching over 7 bases. With V trimmed by 3 bases and J by 3 bases, 8 bases remained unmatched. CDR3 length: 15 amino acids. Germline-derived CDR1 and CDR2 are LNHNV and YYDKDF (reference sequence). This CDR3 is CATSSYRGIGYEQYF. CDR3 in DNA: TGTGCCACCAGCAGCTACAGGGGTATCGGCTACGAGCAGTACTTC.

The V and J genes are TRBV28 and TRBJ2-2; D gene unclear. The V gene lost 3 bases and the J gene lost 3 bases, with 8 bases spanning the gap. The V gene's germline CDR1 is MDHEN and CDR2 SYDVKM. The CDR3 covers 14 residues. The CDR3 region is CASSFSSDTGELFF. CDR3 nucleotides: TGTGCCAGCAGTTTCTCGTCGGACACCGGGGAGCTGTTTTTT.

This clonotype was found a few times. V gene TRBV6-2 or TRBV6-3 combines with J gene TRBJ2-1; TRBD1 agrees at 9 bases. The CDR3 runs to 18 residues. V gave up 4 bases and J gave up 4 bases; unmatched junction bases: 14. The germline V gene has CDR1 MNHEY and CDR2 SVGEGT. CDR3 DNA: TGTGCCAGCAGTTTCGTGGGACAGGGAACACCTTCGTACAATGAGCAGTTCTTC. This encodes CASSFVGQGTPSYNEQFF.

The chain has TRBV19 and TRBJ1-5; perhaps TRBD1 as D (5 bases). CDR3 length equals 14 residues. Germline V gene data show CDR1 as LNHDA and CDR2 as SQIVND (reference sequence). Between the trimmed V and J ends, which lost 1 base and 7 bases, there was a span of 11 bases. The CDR3: CASSIVLGQQPQHF. Here the CDR3 DNA reads TGTGCCAGTAGTATAGTGCTTGGACAACAGCCCCAGCATTTT.

This clonotype was detected a few times. In DNA, the CDR3 is TGTGCCAGCAGCTTGATTGGACAGGGCGTCGACGAGCAGTACTTC. It is translated as CASSLIGQGVDEQYF. The gene calls are TRBV5-8 and TRBJ2-7, with 8 bases matching TRBD1. Unmatched junction bases numbered 8, after V lost 1 base and J lost 5 bases. Looked up from germline, CDR1 is SGHTS and CDR2 is YDEGEE. CDR3 size: 15 residues.

This clonotype was recorded a few times. The genes are TRBV7-2 and TRBJ2-3; D is unclear. Germline assignment: CDR1 SGHTA and CDR2 FQGNSA. V was clipped by 0 bases and J by 0 bases, with 4 bases between them. The CDR3 has 14 amino acids. This chain's CDR3 is CASSLASSTDTQYF. DNA of the CDR3: TGTGCCAGCAGCTTAGCGTCGAGCACAGATACGCAGTATTTT.

The chain has TRBV11-2 and TRBJ2-3, with D possibly TRBD1 on 5 matching bases. Germline V lookup: CDR1 SGHAT, CDR2 FQNNGV. V was trimmed by 1 base and J by 4 bases, leaving 9 bases between them. The CDR3 loop spans 14 amino acids. The CDR3 protein is CASSLGLRADTQYF. The CDR3 nucleotides read TGTGCCAGCAGCTTAGGTCTCAGGGCAGATACGCAGTATTTT.

This clonotype appeared many times. The chain links TRBV28 to TRBJ1-5; D call uncertain. The CDR3 sequence is 14 residues long. Germline loops: CDR1 MDHEN, CDR2 SYDVKM. Trimming pared 6 bases from V and 7 bases from J, leaving 16 bases between. The CDR3 is CASSMIGRNQPQHF. As DNA, the CDR3 is TGTGCCAGCAGCATGATAGGGAGGAACCAGCCCCAGCATTTT.

This clonotype was seen many times. The chain employs TRBV27 and TRBJ2-7; no firm D call. Trimming took 4 bases from V and 7 from J, leaving 17 bases between them. From germline, CDR1 is MNHEY and CDR2 SMNVEV (reference sequence). The CDR3 has 14 residues. The CDR3 loop reads CASSSPIFGQEQYF. The CDR3 DNA reads TGTGCCAGCAGTTCCCCCATATTCGGTCAAGAGCAGTACTTC.

CDR3 coding DNA: TGTGCCAGTACTCCCACAAAGCCCAGCTCCTACGAGCAGTACTTC. It translates to CASTPTKPSSYEQYF. The chain couples TRBV19 to TRBJ2-7; D gene unclear. The length of the CDR3 is 15 residues. The germline V gene encodes CDR1 LNHDA and CDR2 SQIVND (reference sequence). V shed 7 bases and J shed 0 bases, with 16 bases lying between them.

This clonotype was recorded many times. V gene TRBV28 combines with J gene TRBJ2-7, with 9 bases lining up with TRBD1. The CDR3 length is 16 residues. Losses at the gene ends were 5 bases for V and 4 bases for J; bases not matched to a gene: 12. Germline V gives CDR1 MDHEN, CDR2 SYDVKM. The CDR3: CASSQGPGTGFYEQYF. CDR3 bases: TGTGCCAGCAGTCAGGGACCCGGGACAGGGTTTTACGAGCAGTACTTC.

The chain employs TRBV14 and TRBJ2-7; D perhaps matches TRBD1 (5 bases). Germline CDR1 is SGHDN and CDR2 is FVKESK. CDR3 size: 14 residues. Deletions cut 4 bases from V and 5 bases from J, with 15 bases between. The CDR3 region has the DNA TGTGCCAGCAGCCGTTCAGGAGAAGGGGACGAGCAGTACTTC. Its translation is CASSRSGEGDEQYF.

The V gene is TRBV7-9, the J gene TRBJ2-3; D ambiguous. CDR1 SEHNR and CDR2 FQNEAQ come from the germline V gene (reference sequence). Trimming stripped 0 bases from V and 2 bases from J, with 3 bases between. This CDR3 spans 13 amino acids. CDR3 amino acids: CASSLAYTDTQYF. DNA for the CDR3: TGTGCCAGCAGCTTAGCTTACACAGATACGCAGTATTTT.

At least ten counts were recorded for this clonotype. V usage is TRBV6-1 and J usage is TRBJ2-7; no firm D call. This CDR3 comprises 13 residues. The V and J ends lost 6 bases and 2 bases respectively, with 11 bases between them. Germline CDR1 and CDR2: MNHNS and SASEGT. Here the CDR3 DNA reads TGTGCCAGCAGGGATTTAGGGACCTACGAGCAGTACTTC. Translation: CASRDLGTYEQYF.

This clonotype was seen ten or more times. The rearrangement joins TRBV11-1 to TRBJ2-1; 9 bases map to TRBD2. Germline loops: CDR1 SGHAT, CDR2 FQDESV (reference sequence). V trimming: 1 base; J trimming: 7 bases; junction bases outside the gene matches: 8. The CDR3 is 16 amino acids. CDR3 sequence reads: CASSLVAGGPRNEQFF. As DNA, the CDR3 is TGTGCCAGCAGCTTAGTGGCGGGAGGGCCGAGAAATGAGCAGTTCTTC.

This clonotype was counted a few times. V usage is TRBV5-1 and J usage is TRBJ2-2, with TRBD1 as a possible D gene (5 bases). The ends were cut back, 3 bases at V and 2 bases at J, with 14 bases in the middle. Germline assignment: CDR1 SGHRS and CDR2 YFSETQ. This CDR3 region has 16 residues. CDR3 sequence: CASSSRGPLNTGELFF. Here the CDR3 DNA reads TGCGCCAGCAGCTCTAGGGGCCCCCTAAACACCGGGGAGCTGTTTTTT.